Listed below are T cell receptor beta chains from one sample, sequenced in a study of cytomegalovirus exposure and HLA in healthy donors. The repertoire was sequenced with immunoSEQ multiplex PCR; TCRdb's copy has only in-frame clones and lacks some. This sample has 100,000 or so clones, with roughly 69% found just once. Source material: PBMCs. Receptor source: a woman in her thirties in good health and CMV-seronegative. The CDR3 runs from the conserved cysteine through the conserved F or W. A D gene is named only where the DNA matches it firmly. Only part of the rows carry a size: once, few, many, or a class if the clone is expanded.

clone_size d_call j_call v_call cdr3_aa cdr3_nt
few TRBD2 TRBJ2-7 TRBV10-1 CASSPGLALEQYF TGCGCCAGCAGTCCGGGACTAGCTCTTGAGCAGTACTTC
- - TRBJ2-3 TRBV7-9 CASSASLGGRTDTQYF TGTGCCAGCAGCGCGTCTCTCGGGGGACGCACAGATACGCAGTATTTT
few - TRBJ2-6 TRBV6-5 CASKSESSGANVLTF TGTGCCAGCAAGTCCGAGAGCTCTGGGGCCAACGTCCTGACTTTC
few - TRBJ2-7 TRBV5-5 CASSLEHSAYEQYF TGTGCCAGCAGCTTGGAGCATTCTGCCTACGAGCAGTACTTC
- - TRBJ2-3 TRBV5-1 CASSLGNFDIGVRPTDTQYF TGCGCCAGCAGCTTGGGTAATTTTGACATCGGGGTCCGTCCCACAGATACGCAGTATTTT
- - TRBJ2-7 TRBV5-4 CASRPRGSNYEQYF TGTGCCAGCAGACCAAGAGGGAGTAACTACGAGCAGTACTTC
- - TRBJ1-4 TRBV2 CASSLTTGFNEKLFF TGTGCCAGCAGTCTAACAACAGGGTTTAATGAAAAACTGTTTTTT
- TRBD1 TRBJ1-2 TRBV4-1 CASSSLSGTVGYTF TGCGCCAGCAGCTCCCTCTCCGGGACAGTCGGCTACACCTTC
- - TRBJ1-2 TRBV19 CASSIGGIPSWGYTF TGTGCCAGTAGTATTGGGGGGATCCCGTCTTGGGGCTACACCTTC
- - TRBJ1-3 TRBV7-9 CASRHNLYSGNTIYF TGTGCCAGCAGACATAACCTTTACTCTGGAAACACCATATATTTT
- - TRBJ1-1 TRBV19 CASSIDLEDEAFF TGTGCCAGTAGTATAGACCTTGAGGATGAAGCTTTCTTT
few TRBD1 TRBJ2-7 TRBV5-1 CASSPTTGGRNEQYF TGCGCCAGCAGCCCCACGACAGGGGGCCGGAACGAGCAGTACTTC
- TRBD2 TRBJ2-7 TRBV4-3 CASSQAATSGYEQYF TGCGCCAGCAGCCAAGCGGCTACTAGCGGCTACGAGCAGTACTTC
- TRBD1 TRBJ2-5 TRBV7-6 CASSLEAGGETQYF TGTGCCAGCAGCTTAGAGGCAGGGGGAGAGACCCAGTACTTC
few - TRBJ1-3 TRBV21-1 CASSKVLGQSANTIYF TGTGCCAGCAGCAAAGTGCTGGGACAGTCTGCTAACACCATATATTTT
- - TRBJ1-6 TRBV5-1 CASSLLSGTSDSPLHF TGCGCCAGCAGCTTACTTTCAGGGACTTCGGATTCACCCCTCCACTTT
- - TRBJ2-7 TRBV7-9 CASSQGAGFKRSYEQYF TGTGCCAGCAGCCAAGGGGCAGGGTTTAAACGCTCCTACGAGCAGTACTTC
- TRBD2 TRBJ2-7 TRBV7-2 CASSSGRVPYEQYF TGTGCCAGTTCTAGCGGGAGGGTACCCTACGAGCAGTACTTC
- - TRBJ1-2 TRBV25-1 CASSVTGSYGYTF TGTGCCAGCAGTGTAACGGGGTCCTATGGCTACACCTTC
- TRBD2 TRBJ2-3 TRBV6-5 CASRPLQGGTDTQYF TGTGCCAGCAGACCGCTCCAGGGAGGGACAGATACGCAGTATTTT
- - TRBJ1-4 TRBV7-6 CASSPSIGRGGEKLFF TGTGCCAGCAGCCCATCAATTGGGCGGGGTGGTGAAAAACTGTTTTTT
- TRBD1 TRBJ2-2 TRBV2 CASREQGANTGELFF TGTGCCAGCAGGGAACAGGGGGCCAACACCGGGGAGCTGTTTTTT
- - TRBJ1-4 TRBV5-1 CASRRAGNEKLFF TGCGCCAGCAGGCGGGCGGGAAATGAAAAACTGTTTTTT
- - TRBJ2-5 TRBV6-5 CASSSWTSQETQYF TGTGCCAGCAGTTCCTGGACTTCTCAAGAGACCCAGTACTTC
- - TRBJ1-5 TRBV6-6 CASSYSEYNQPQHF TGTGCCAGCAGTTACTCGGAGTATAATCAGCCCCAGCATTTT
- TRBD1 TRBJ1-2 TRBV30 CARDLWGDSTKTYGYTF TGTGCCAGGGACCTTTGGGGGGACAGTACGAAAACCTATGGCTACACCTTC
- - TRBJ1-6 TRBV28 CASRKNAAFSGNSPLHF TGTGCCAGCAGAAAAAATGCGGCCTTCTCGGGAAATTCACCCCTCCACTTT
- - TRBJ2-5 TRBV25-1 CASSATGFGETQYF TGTGCCAGCAGTGCTACAGGGTTTGGAGAGACCCAGTACTTC